The sequence of this T cell receptor beta chain was determined in a study of T cell responses to AZD1222 COVID-19 vaccine. Study-wide results and caveats: The sample set comprised mostly white British donors with more females, and clonal diversity was possibly underestimated. Dominant at 160-218 and 743-854, vaccine-associated CD4 TCRs also spanned spike. Baseline seropositivity occurred in only six AZD1222 recipients.

Pooling of second doses given at about 4 or about 12 weeks was done. Clones were read by immunoSEQ multiplex PCR, and TCRdb kept only the in-frame ones, dropping some. In the table there are some 120,000 clones, roughly 90% of which are singletons. In regard to this clone: Its target is unknown.

Germline CDR1 reads SGHKS; CDR2 reads YYEKEE (reference sequence). The CDR3 runs 15 residues. Trimming left V 5 bases short and J 0 bases short, with 12 bases between. V usage is TRBV5-5 and J usage is TRBJ1-3; D unclear. This clonotype was sampled from an adult who received the AZD1222 COVID-19 vaccine. The sample in question was peripheral blood, obtained 28 days after the second AZD1222 dose. CDR3 sequence reads: CASRTGPGSGNTIYF. The DNA for the CDR3 is TGTGCCAGCAGGACCGGGCCGGGCTCTGGAAACACCATATATTTT.